The entry that follows covers one T cell receptor beta chain sequence. Its antigen is unidentified. This entry comes from a study of glioma-infiltrating T cells after dendritic cell vaccination. Study-wide results and limits: Estimated pretreatment TIL content predicted outcome after dendritic cell vaccination. Few patients contributed both blood and tumor specimens.

V shed 1 base and J shed 4 bases, with 10 bases lying between them. Germline V gene lookup returns CDR1 SEHNR and CDR2 FQNEAQ (reference sequence). CDR3 size: 14 residues. The PCR used 60 V beta and 13 J beta primers. Some clones are missing from TCRdb's copy, which holds only in-frame ones; the method was immunoSEQ multiplex PCR. Found here are nearly 85,000 clones, approximately 90% of them singletons; the top ten hold approximately 3.2%. This receptor was taken from a human donor with glioblastoma. The material was blood, obtained before dendritic cell vaccination. V and J are TRBV7-9 and TRBJ1-1; D might be TRBD1 (6 bases). This CDR3 is CASSLEGGSTEAFF. In DNA, the CDR3 is TGTGCCAGCAGCTTAGAGGGGGGGAGCACTGAAGCTTTCTTT. Based on the CDR3 plus reference TRBV7-9 and TRBJ1-1, the full variable domain is DTGVSQNPRHKITKRGQNVTFRCDPISEHNRLYWYRQTLGQGPEFLTYFQNEAQLEKSRLLSDRFSAERPKGSFSTLEIQRTEQGDSAMYLCASSLEGGSTEAFFGQGTRLTVV.